This TCR beta chain was recovered during a study of cytomegalovirus exposure and HLA in healthy donors. General study results and limits: Relative to equally common others, HLA-associated TCR beta chains showed greater clonal expansion in a later analysis. In an earlier analysis, productive rearrangement rates for most beta V segments clustered near 87% or 30%.

Concerning this clone: Its antigen is not identified.

Use of 60 Vbeta and 13 Jbeta primers characterized the PCR. Using immunoSEQ multiplex PCR, the repertoire was profiled, and TCRdb retains in-frame clones only, with some absent. Here the sample spans approximately 110,000 clones, about four fifths being singletons. Germline-derived CDR1 and CDR2 are MNHNS and SASEGT. This CDR3 is built from 12 residues. Trimming took off 5 bases at V and 6 bases at J, with 8 bases between the two ends. J is TRBJ2-1 and V is TRBV6-1; no clear D gene. The source of this sequence is a woman aged 18-29 years in good health and CMV-seropositive. What was sequenced was PBMCs. CDR3 nucleotides: TGTGCCAGCAGTTTAATTTTCAATGAGCAGTTCTTC. The encoded protein is CASSLIFNEQFF.